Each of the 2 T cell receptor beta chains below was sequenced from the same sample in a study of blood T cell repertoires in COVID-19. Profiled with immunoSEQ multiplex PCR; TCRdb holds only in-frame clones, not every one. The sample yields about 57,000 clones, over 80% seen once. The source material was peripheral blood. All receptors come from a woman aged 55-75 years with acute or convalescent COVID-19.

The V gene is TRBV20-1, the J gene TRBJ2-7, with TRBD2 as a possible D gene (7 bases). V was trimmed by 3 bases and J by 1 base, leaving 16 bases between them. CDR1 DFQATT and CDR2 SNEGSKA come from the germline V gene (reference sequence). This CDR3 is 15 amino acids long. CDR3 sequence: CSASLGGGHSYEQYF. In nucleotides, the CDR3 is TGCAGTGCTAGTTTAGGGGGGGGCCATTCCTACGAGCAGTACTTC.

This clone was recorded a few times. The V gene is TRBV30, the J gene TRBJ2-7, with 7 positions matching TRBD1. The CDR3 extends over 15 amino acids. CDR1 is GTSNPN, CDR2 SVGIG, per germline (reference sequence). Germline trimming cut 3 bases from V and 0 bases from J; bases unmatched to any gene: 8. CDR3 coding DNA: TGTGCCTGGAGCACCGGGACAGTCGGCTCCTACGAGCAGTACTTC. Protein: CAWSTGTVGSYEQYF.